This TCR beta chain appears in the sequencing data of a study of Graves' ophthalmopathy and Graves' hyperthyroidism (dated by TCRdb to the late 2010s). General notes on the study: A patient counted as having stable hyperthyroidism if there was no progression to ophthalmopathy within 18 months of follow-up. The study used TCR beta repertoire signatures to distinguish Graves' ophthalmopathy from Graves' hyperthyroidism and to predict progression to ophthalmopathy. To explore V-J signatures that separate ophthalmopathy from hyperthyroidism, a discovery set of 95 to 100 patients was enrolled, consisting of about 41 with ophthalmopathy and roughly 57 with stable hyperthyroidism. Following sample collection, hyperthyroidism patients were given methimazole at a starting dose of 30 mg daily, and ophthalmopathy patients were given high-dose intravenous methylprednisolone. In total, 135 blood samples were TCR-sequenced: roughly 45 ophthalmopathy, 75 hyperthyroidism and some 17 hyperthyroidism-to-ophthalmopathy patients. An independent validation cohort comprised 18 hyperthyroidism patients and roughly 15 patients who later progressed from hyperthyroidism to ophthalmopathy. T-cell repertoires of thyroid tissue and blood were compared in several hyperthyroidism patients. The research as a whole found: No statistical method was used to predetermine the sample size, and group allocation was not hidden from the investigators. Most expanded thyroid clonotypes with a frequency above 0.001 also appeared in blood, which suggests that blood repertoires may reflect the immune response in the thyroid. In cross-validation, the 13-signature model distinguished ophthalmopathy from stable hyperthyroidism with approximately 88% sensitivity and approximately 81% specificity, and in the test set the corresponding values were approximately 79% and 70%. In validation, the model predicted ophthalmopathy progression with roughly 68% sensitivity and approximately 72% specificity; some 13 predicted patients were CT-confirmed with GO in a median of approximately 6.2 months.

Including the terminal cysteine and phenylalanine, the CDR3 comprises 13 residues. Of all the DNA, just the CDR3 is kept, 39 bases in frame from base 1. According to the germline V gene (reference sequence), CDR1 reads DFQATT and CDR2 reads SNEGSKA. Clipping removes 1 base from V and 7 bases from J, with 4 as the unmatched junction base count. Hyperthyroidism patients were newly diagnosed, with disease duration under 2 months, and aged 18 to 65 years. Patients with other autoimmune diseases, uncontrolled infections, pregnancy or lactation were excluded. Clinical symptoms, serum thyroxine, TRAb, thyroid ultrasound and orbital computed tomography formed the basis of the diagnosis. Trizol reagent was used to extract the total RNA, and its quality was then checked on an Agilent 2100 Bioanalyzer. TCR beta CDR3 regions were amplified from RNA transcripts for repertoire sequencing. The first round of RT-PCR was done with HTBI primers and the Qiagen OneStep RT-PCR kit, and was followed by a second round of multiplex PCR, then size selection and purification. Libraries were sequenced on an Illumina HiSeq2000 using paired-end 100 bp reads. On the study's bioinformatics: SOAPnuke was used to process the reads, throwing out any read that had adapters, had uncalled bases, had a mean Phred below 15, or lacked an exact constant-primer or identifier match. COPE v1.2.5 was used to merge the high-quality paired reads. Clonotypes were defined as unique nucleotide sequences and were aligned to IMGT TRB V, D and J references using MiTCR v1.1. Analysis was restricted to V-J combinations with a frequency above 0.0001, which covered 99% to 99.2% of repertoires. For each V-J combination, a TCR clonal expansion and chaos score was defined as the ratio of F50 clonal expansion to chaos observed in the TCRdist matrix. Welch's t-statistics and random forest were used to reduce features to 10 to 15 V-J combinations, which were fed into a naive Bayes classifier. The Morisita-Horn index was used to measure how similar the thyroid and blood repertoires were. TCRdb trimmed the raw reads at Q25, called clones with MiXCR and kept productive beta chains. Each entry is one CDR3 protein sequence, shown with its most common DNA and genes. TCRdb's processing, not the authors', yielded these V and J calls. The sample includes about 550,000 distinct CDR3 sequences, with roughly 40% observed a single time. The leading ten clones occupy over 3.5% of the sample.

This clonotype has at least ten counts. Its antigen is not yet known. Base quality data are lacking; no much larger clone is found one base away. The rearrangement joined TRBV20-1 to TRBJ1-5, and TRBD1 matches 7 of the central bases. Sequenced sample: peripheral blood or thyroid tissue (not recorded which). This receptor was obtained from an adult man with Graves' hyperthyroidism. DNA sequence: TGCAGTGCTAGAGGACAGGGTGGACAGCCCCAGCATTTT. The encoded protein is CSARGQGGQPQHF.